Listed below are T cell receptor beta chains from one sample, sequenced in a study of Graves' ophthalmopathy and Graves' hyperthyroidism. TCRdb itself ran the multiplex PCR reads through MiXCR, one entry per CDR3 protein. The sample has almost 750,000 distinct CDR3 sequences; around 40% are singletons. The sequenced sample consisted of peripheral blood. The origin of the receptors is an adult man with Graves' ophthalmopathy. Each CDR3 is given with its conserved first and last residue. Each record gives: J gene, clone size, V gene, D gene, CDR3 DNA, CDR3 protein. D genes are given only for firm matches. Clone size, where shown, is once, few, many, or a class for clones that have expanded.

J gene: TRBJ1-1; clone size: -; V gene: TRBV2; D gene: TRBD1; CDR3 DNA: TGTGCCACACAGGGGAGGACTGAAGCTTTCTTT; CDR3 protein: CATQGRTEAFF
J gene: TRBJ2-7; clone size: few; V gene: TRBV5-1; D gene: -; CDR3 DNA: TGCGCCAGCAGCTTGCCCAGGCGGGACCCCTACGAGCAGTACTTC; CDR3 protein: CASSLPRRDPYEQYF
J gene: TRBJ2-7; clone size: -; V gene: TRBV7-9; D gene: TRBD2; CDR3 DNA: TGTGCCAGCAGCCCAGGACTAGCGGTTACCGGGGAGCAGTACTTC; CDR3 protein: CASSPGLAVTGEQYF
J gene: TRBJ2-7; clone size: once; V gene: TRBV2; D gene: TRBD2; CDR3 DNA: TGTGCCAGCATAAGCGGGAGGGTTGGCGAGCAGTACTTC; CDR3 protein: CASISGRVGEQYF
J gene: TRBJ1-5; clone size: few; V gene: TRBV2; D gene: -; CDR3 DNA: TGTGCCAGCAGAGACCGGGCCCTAAGGGATTATAGCAATCAGCCCCAGCATTTT; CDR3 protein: CASRDRALRDYSNQPQHF
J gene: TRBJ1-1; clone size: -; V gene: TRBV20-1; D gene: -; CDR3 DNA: TGCAGTGCTCCGCCATGGGGGGTGAACGCTGAAGCTTTCTTT; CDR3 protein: CSAPPWGVNAEAFF
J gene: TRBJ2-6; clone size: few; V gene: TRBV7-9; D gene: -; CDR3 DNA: TGTGCCAGCAGCCAATATGACGGGGGCTCTGGGGCCAACGTCCTGACTTTC; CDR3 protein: CASSQYDGGSGANVLTF
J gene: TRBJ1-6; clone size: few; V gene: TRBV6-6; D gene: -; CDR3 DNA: TGTGCCAGCAGTCCTACCCGCAGGCCCAATTCACCCCTCCACTTT; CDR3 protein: CASSPTRRPNSPLHF
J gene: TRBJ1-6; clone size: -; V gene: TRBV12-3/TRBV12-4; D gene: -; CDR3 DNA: TGTGCCAGTCTCAGAGGGGACCTATATAATTCACCCCTCCACTTT; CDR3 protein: CASLRGDLYNSPLHF
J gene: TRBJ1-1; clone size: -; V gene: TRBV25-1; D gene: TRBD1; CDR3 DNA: TGTGCCAGCAGTTTTACCGGGACAGGGCGCACTGAAGCTTTCTTT; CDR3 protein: CASSFTGTGRTEAFF
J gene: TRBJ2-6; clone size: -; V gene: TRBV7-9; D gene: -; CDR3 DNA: TGTGCCAGCAGCTTAGTCCTGACTTTC; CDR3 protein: CASSLVLTF
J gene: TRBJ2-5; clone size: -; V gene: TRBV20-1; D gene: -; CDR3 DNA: TGCAGTGCTTACGCAGGGGGAGGTATAGAGACCCAGTACTTC; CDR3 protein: CSAYAGGGIETQYF
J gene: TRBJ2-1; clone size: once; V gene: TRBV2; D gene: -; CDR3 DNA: TGTGCCAGCAGTGAACCCTTTACTATAGAGCAGTTCTTC; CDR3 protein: CASSEPFTIEQFF
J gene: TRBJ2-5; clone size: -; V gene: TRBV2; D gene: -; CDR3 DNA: TGTGCCAGCAGGCAGGCCGGAGAGACCCAGTACTTC; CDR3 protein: CASRQAGETQYF
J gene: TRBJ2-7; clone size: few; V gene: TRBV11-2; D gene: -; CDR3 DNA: TGTGCCAGCACAGATGGGGCCGACGAGCAGTACTTC; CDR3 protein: CASTDGADEQYF
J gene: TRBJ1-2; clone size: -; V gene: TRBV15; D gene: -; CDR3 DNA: TGTGCCACCAGCAGAGACGGAGGGGGAGCTAACTATGGCTACACCTTC; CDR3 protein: CATSRDGGGANYGYTF
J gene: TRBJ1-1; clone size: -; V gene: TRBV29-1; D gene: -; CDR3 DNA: TGCAGCGTTGAAGATAGGACCGGGAACACTGAAGCTTTCTTT; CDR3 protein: CSVEDRTGNTEAFF
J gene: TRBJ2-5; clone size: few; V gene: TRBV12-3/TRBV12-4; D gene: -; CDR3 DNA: TGTGCCAGCAGTTACCAGTCGGAAGAGACCCAGTACTTC; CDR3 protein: CASSYQSEETQYF
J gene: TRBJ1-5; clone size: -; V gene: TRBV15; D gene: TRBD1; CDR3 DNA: TGTGCCACCAGCAGAGCTTCGCGGACAGGGGATCAGCCCCAGCATTTT; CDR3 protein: CATSRASRTGDQPQHF
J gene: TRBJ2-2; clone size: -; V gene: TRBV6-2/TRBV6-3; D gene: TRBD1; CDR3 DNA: TGTGCCAGCCGGGACAGGGTGTCCGGCGGGGAGCTGTTTTTT; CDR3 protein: CASRDRVSGGELFF
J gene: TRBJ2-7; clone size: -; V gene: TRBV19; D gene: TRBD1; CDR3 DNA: TGTGCCAGTAGTACCAAACCGGGACAGGGGGCAGGGGAGCAGTACTTC; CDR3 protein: CASSTKPGQGAGEQYF
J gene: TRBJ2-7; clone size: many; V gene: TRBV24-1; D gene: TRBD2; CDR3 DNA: TGTGCCACCAGTGAGGCTAGCGGTTCCTACGAGCAGTACTTC; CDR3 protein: CATSEASGSYEQYF
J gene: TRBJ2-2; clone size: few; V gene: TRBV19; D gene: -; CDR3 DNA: TGTGCCAGTAGTATAGCGCAAACCGGGGAGCTGTTTTTT; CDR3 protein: CASSIAQTGELFF